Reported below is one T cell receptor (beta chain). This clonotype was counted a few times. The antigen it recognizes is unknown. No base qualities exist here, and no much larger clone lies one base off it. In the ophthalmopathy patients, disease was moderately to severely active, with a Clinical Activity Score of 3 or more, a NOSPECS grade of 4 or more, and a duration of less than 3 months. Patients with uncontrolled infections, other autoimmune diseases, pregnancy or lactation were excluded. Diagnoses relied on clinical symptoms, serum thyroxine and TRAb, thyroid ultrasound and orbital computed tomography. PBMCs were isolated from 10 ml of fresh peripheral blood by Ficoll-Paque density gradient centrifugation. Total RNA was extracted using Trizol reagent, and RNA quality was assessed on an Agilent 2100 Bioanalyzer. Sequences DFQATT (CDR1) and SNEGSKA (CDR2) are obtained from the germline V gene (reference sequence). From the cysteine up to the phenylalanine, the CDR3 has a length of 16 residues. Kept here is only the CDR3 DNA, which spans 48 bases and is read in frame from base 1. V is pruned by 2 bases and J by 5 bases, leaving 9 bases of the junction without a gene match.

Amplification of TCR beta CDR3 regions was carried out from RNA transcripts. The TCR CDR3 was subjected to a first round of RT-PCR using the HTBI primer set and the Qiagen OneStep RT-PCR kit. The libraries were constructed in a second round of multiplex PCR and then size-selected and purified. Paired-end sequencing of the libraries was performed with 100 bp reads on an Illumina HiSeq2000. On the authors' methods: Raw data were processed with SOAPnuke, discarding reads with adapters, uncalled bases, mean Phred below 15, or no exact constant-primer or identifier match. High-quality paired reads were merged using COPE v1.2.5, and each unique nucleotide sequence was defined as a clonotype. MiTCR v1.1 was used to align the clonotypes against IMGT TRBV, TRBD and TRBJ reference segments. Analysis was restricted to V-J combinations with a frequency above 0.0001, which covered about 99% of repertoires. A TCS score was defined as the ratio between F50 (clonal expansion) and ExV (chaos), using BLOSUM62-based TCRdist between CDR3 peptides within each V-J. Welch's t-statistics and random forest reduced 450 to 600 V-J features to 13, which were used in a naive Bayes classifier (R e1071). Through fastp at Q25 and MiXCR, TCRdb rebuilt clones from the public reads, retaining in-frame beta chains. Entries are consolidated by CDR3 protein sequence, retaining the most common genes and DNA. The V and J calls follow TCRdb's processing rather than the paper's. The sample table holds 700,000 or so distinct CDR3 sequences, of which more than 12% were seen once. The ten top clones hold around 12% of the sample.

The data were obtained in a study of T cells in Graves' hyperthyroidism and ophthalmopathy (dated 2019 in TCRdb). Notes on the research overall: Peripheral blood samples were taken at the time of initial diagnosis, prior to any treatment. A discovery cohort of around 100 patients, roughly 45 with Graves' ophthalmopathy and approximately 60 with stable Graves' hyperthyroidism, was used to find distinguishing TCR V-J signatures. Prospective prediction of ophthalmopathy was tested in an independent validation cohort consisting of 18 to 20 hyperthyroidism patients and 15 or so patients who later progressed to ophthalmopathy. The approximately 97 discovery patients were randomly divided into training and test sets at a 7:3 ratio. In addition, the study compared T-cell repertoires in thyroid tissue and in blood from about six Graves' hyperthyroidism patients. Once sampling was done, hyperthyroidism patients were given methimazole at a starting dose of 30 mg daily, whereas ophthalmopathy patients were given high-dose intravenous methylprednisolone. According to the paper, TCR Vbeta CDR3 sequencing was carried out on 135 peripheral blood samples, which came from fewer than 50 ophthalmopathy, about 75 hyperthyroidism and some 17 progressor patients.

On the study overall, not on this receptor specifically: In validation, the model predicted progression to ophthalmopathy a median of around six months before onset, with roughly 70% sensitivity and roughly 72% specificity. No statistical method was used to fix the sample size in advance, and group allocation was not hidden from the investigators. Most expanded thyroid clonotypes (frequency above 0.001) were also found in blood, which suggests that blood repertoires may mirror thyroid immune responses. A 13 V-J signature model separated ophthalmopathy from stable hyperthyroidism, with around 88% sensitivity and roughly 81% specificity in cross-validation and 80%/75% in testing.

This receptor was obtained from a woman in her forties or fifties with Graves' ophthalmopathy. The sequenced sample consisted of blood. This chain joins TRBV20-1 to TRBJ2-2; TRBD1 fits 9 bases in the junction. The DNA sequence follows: TGCAGTGCTAGACCCACGACAGGGGGAGGTACCGGGGAGCTGTTTTTT. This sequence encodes CSARPTTGGGTGELFF.